This T cell receptor beta chain comes out of a study of shared clonotypes between healthy human individuals. Whole-study context: Per donor, three plates held CD4 naive cells, three held CD4 memory, two held CD8 naive and one held CD8 memory.

Only in-frame clones appear in the TCRdb table, and some are missing; sequencing was by immunoSEQ multiplex PCR. Here the sample spans 550,000 to 750,000 clones, about 95% being singletons. As to this clone: Its antigen is still unknown.

As defined, naive CD8 cells were CD45RO-negative and positively selected for CCR7, with terminally differentiated effector memory CD45RA+ cells excluded. General study points: Non-shared clonotypes were found to have lower generation probabilities than the clonotypes that were shared by all four of the sorted-subset donors.

V lost 4 bases and J 1 base, leaving 11 bases between the germline ends. The germline V gene encodes CDR1 SGDLS and CDR2 YYNGEE. The length of the CDR3 is 14 residues. The chain recombines TRBV9 with TRBJ1-1; D is unresolved. The sequenced sample consisted of naive CD8+ T cells sorted from blood. This clonotype originated in a woman in her twenties or thirties in good health. CDR3 coding DNA: TGTGCCAGCAGCTCCCAGTTTAAGAACACTGAAGCTTTCTTT. Encoded protein: CASSSQFKNTEAFF. Full variable domain (outside the CDR3, taken from reference TRBV9 and TRBJ1-1): DSGVTQTPKHLITATGQRVTLRCSPRSGDLSVYWYQQSLDQGLQFLIQYYNGEERAKGNILERFSAQQFPDLHSELNLSSLELGDSALYFCASSSQFKNTEAFFGQGTRLTVV.